Sequencing of this TCR beta chain was carried out in a study of blood T cell repertoires in COVID-19. Study-wide background: Samples of COVID-19 (acute and convalescent) were obtained from the United States, Italy and Spain.

Between the trimmed V and J ends, which lost 0 bases and 6 bases, there was a span of 11 bases. CDR3 length equals 14 residues. Germline loops: CDR1 LGHDT, CDR2 YNNKEL (reference sequence). Original methodology: Cell counts per sample came from amplifying reference gene primers. The protocol was immunoSEQ multiplex PCR, while the TCRdb copy is restricted to in-frame clones and leaves out a portion. V, J and clone size reflect that table, while D and trimming were determined from the DNA. The repertoire consists of under 170,000 clones, with approximately 88% occurring once and the leading ten covering less than 2.5%.

The source material was peripheral blood. This chain connects TRBV3-1 (or the pseudogene TRBV3-2) to TRBJ1-2; D is ambiguous. The TCR was taken from a man aged 65 to 79 with acute or convalescent COVID-19. The CDR3 region is CASSQDQGRNGYTF. The CDR3 nucleotides read TGTGCCAGCAGCCAAGATCAAGGGAGAAATGGCTACACCTTC.